This T cell receptor beta chain was captured by sequencing in a study of T-cell reconstitution after alpha-beta-depleted transplantation in children. Broader study findings: Newly generated T cells supplied most T-cell counts and diversity one year post-transplant. As was reported, about two months after transplant, alpha-beta T cells came from several hundred expanded graft clones.

At least ten counts were recorded for this clonotype. Its specificity is unknown. The length of the CDR3 is 14 residues. J was trimmed by 3 bases and V by 5 bases; bases with no gene match: 6. This sample's TCRbeta library carried unique molecular identifier barcodes. TCRdb analysed the PCR reads with MiXCR anew, one entry per CDR3 protein. The data contain about 100,000 distinct CDR3 sequences, about 6.8% of them singletons. V usage is TRBV12-3 or TRBV12-4 and J usage is TRBJ2-7, with 8 nucleotides matching TRBD2. Specimen: PBMCs, collected before TCRalphabeta/CD19-depleted stem cell transplant. The TCR comes from a boy aged 2-9 years with acute lymphoblastic leukemia, due to receive a stem cell transplant. The CDR3 region is CASSVSGAYYEQYF. The CDR3 DNA follows: TGTGCCAGCAGTGTTAGCGGGGCGTACTACGAGCAGTACTTC.